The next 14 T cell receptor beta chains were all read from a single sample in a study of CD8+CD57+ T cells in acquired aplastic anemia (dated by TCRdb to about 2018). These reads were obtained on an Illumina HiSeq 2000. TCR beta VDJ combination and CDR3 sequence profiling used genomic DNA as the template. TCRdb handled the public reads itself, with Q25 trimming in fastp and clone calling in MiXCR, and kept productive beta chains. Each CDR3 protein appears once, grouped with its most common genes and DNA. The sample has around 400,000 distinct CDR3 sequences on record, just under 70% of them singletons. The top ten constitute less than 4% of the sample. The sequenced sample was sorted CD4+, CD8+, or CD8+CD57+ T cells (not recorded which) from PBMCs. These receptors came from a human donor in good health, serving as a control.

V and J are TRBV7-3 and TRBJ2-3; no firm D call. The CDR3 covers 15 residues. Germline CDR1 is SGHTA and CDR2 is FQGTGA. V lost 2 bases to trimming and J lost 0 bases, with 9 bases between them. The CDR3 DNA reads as TGTGCCAGCAGCTTAGCGATTTATAGCACAGATACGCAGTATTTT. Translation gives CASSLAIYSTDTQYF.

The CDR3 here is CSSWGGLNTEAFF. The DNA of the CDR3 is TGCAGCTCCTGGGGGGGGCTTAACACTGAAGCTTTCTTT. The chain couples TRBV29-1 to TRBJ1-1, with D possibly matching TRBD1 (6 bases). The CDR3 totals 13 residues. Germline CDR1 reads SQVTM; CDR2 reads ANQGSEA. Trimming shortened V by 8 bases and J by 2 bases, and 15 bases separated the two germline ends.

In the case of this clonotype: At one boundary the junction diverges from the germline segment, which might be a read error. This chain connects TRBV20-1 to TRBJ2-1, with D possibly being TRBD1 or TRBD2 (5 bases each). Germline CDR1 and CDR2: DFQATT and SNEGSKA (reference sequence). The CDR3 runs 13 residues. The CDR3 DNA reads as TGCAGTGCCGGAGAGGGGTCCTACGATGAGCAGTTCTTC. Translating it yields CSAGEGSYDEQFF.

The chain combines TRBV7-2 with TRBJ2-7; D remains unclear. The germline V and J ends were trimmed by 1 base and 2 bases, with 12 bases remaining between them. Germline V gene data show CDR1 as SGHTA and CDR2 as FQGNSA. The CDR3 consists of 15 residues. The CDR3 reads CASSLVGWITYEQYF. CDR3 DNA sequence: TGTGCCAGCAGCTTAGTTGGCTGGATAACCTACGAGCAGTACTTC.

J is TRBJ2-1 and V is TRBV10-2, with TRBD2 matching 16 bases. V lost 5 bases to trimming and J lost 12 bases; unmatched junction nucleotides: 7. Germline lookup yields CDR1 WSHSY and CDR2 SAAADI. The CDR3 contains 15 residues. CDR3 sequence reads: CASSPGLAGGRGQFF. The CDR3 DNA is TGCGCCAGCAGTCCGGGACTAGCGGGGGGGCGTGGGCAGTTCTTC.

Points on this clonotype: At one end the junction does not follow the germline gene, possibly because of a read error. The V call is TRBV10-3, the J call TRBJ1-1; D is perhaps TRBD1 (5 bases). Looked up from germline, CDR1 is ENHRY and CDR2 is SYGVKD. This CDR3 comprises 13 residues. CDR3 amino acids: CAIKGPPNTEALF. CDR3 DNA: TGTGCCATTAAGGGACCGCCAAACACTGAAGCTTTATTT.

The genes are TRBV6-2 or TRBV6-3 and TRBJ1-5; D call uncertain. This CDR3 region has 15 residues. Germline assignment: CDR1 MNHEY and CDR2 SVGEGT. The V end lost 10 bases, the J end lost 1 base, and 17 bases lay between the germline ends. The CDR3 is CATNVSGESNQPQHF. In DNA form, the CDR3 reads TGTGCCACCAACGTATCAGGAGAAAGCAATCAGCCCCAGCATTTT.

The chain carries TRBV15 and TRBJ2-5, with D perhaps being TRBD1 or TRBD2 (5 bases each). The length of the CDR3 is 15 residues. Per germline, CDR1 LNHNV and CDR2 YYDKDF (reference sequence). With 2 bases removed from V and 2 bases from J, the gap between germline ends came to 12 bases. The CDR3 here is CATSRSIGAQETQYF. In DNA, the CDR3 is TGTGCCACCAGCAGATCGATCGGGGCTCAAGAGACCCAGTACTTC.

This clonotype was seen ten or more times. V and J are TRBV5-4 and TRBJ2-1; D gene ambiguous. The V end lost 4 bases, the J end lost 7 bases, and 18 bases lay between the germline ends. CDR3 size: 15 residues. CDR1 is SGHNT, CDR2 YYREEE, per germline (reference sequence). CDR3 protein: CASSPEYGLGNEQFF. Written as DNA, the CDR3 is TGTGCCAGCAGCCCGGAGTACGGTCTGGGGAATGAGCAGTTCTTC.

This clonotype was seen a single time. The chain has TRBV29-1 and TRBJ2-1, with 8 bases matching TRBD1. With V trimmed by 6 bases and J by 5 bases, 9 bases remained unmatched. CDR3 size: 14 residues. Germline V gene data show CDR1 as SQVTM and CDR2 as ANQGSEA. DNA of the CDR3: TGCAGCGTATCGGACAGGGACTGGGACAATGAGCAGTTCTTC. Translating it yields CSVSDRDWDNEQFF.

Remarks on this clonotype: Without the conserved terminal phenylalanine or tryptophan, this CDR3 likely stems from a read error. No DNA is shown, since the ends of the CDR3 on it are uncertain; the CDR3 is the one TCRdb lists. CDR3: CASSLRSTEAFSG. This sequence joins TRBV7-9 and TRBJ2-7. A total of 13 residues make up the CDR3, ends included. Germline CDR1 SEHNR, CDR2 FQNEAQ (reference sequence).

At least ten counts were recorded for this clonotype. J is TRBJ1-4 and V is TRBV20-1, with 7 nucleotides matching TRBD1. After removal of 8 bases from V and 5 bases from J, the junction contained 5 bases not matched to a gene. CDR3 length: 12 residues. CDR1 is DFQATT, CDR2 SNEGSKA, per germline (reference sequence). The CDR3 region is CSPTGLNEKLFF. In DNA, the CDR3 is TGCAGTCCGACAGGGCTGAATGAAAAACTGTTTTTT.

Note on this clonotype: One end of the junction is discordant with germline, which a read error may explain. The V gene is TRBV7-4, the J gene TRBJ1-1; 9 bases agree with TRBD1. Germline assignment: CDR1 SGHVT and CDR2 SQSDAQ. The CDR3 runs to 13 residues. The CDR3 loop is CASSVNRGPSASF. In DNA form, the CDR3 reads TGTGCCAGCAGCGTAAACAGGGGGCCATCAGCTTCCTTT.

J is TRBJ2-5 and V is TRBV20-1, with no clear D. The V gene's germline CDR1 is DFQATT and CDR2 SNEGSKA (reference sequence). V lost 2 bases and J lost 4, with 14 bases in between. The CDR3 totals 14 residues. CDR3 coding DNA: TGCAGTGCTAGACCCCCGAAGGGTGGAGAGACCCAGTACTTC. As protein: CSARPPKGGETQYF.